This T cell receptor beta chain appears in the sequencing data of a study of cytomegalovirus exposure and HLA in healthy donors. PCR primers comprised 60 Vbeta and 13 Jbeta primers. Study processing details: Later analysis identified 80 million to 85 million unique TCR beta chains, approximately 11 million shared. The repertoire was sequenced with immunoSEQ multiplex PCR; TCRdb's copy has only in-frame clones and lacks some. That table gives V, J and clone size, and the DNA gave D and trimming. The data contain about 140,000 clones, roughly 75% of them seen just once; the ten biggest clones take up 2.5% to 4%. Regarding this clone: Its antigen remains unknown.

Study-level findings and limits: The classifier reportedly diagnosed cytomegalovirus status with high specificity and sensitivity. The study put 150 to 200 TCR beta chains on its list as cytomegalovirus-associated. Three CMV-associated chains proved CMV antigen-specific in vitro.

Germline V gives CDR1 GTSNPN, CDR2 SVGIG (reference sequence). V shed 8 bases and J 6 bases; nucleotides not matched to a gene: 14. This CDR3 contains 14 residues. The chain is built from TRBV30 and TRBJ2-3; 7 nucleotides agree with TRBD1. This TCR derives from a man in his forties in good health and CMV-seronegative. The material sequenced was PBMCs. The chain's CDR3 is CAASTGSAADTQYF. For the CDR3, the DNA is TGTGCCGCCTCGACAGGGTCGGCGGCGGATACGCAGTATTTT.